The entry below describes one T cell receptor beta chain. The data were produced by immunoSEQ multiplex PCR, yet TCRdb's version contains in-frame clones alone and is incomplete. The sample records some 60,000 clones, around 87% being singletons. The data were taken from a study of blood T cell repertoires in COVID-19. Across the study: Donors in the United States, Italy and Spain gave samples during acute or convalescent COVID-19. Sample material is recorded as cDNA or gDNA derived from T cells, B-cell-depleted T cells, or PBMCs.

The CDR3 consists of 15 residues. The V segment lost 6 bases and the J segment 3 bases; nucleotides outside the gene matches: 7. The germline gives CDR1 MRHNA, CDR2 SNTAGT. The sequence was collected from a man in his 70s with acute or convalescent COVID-19. Sequences were obtained from peripheral blood. This chain joins TRBV6-4 and TRBJ1-2; 10 nucleotides line up with TRBD1. The CDR3 region has the DNA TGTGCCAGCAGAGCCGACAGGGGGCTGTACTATGGCTACACCTTC. Its protein is CASRADRGLYYGYTF.